This note documents a single TCR beta chain sequence. TCRdb keeps only in-frame clones here, not all; method: immunoSEQ multiplex PCR. The data show over 75,000 clones, approximately 97% seen once. These data belong to a study of technical replicates of blood from several donors. The CDR3 totals 15 residues. CDR1 and CDR2 from the germline V gene are MNHNS and SASEGT. The V and J ends lost 5 bases and 3 bases, in that order; junction bases with no gene match: 7. The V and J genes are TRBV6-1 and TRBJ1-5; 7 positions agree with TRBD1. What was sequenced was T cells isolated from PBMCs. This receptor was taken from a human donor in good health. CDR3 sequence (DNA): TGTGCCAGCAGTCCAGAGACAGGGATCAATCAGCCCCAGCATTTT. Amino acid sequence: CASSPETGINQPQHF.